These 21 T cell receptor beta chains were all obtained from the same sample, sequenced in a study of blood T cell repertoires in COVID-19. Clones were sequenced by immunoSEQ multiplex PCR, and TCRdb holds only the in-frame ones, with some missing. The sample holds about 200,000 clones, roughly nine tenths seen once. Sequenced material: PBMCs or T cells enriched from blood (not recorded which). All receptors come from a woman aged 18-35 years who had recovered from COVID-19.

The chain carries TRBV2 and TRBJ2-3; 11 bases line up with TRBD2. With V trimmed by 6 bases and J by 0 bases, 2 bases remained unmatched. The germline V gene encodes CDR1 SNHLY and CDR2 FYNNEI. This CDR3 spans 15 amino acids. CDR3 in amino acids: CASSGTSGSTDTQYF. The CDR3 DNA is TGTGCCAGCAGCGGGACTAGCGGAAGCACAGATACGCAGTATTTT. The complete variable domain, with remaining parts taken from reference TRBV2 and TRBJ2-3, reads EPEVTQTPSHQVTQMGQEVILRCVPISNHLYFYWYRQILGQKVEFLVSFYNNEISEKSEIFDDQFSVERPDGSNFTLKIRSTKLEDSAMYFCASSGTSGSTDTQYFGPGTRLTVL.

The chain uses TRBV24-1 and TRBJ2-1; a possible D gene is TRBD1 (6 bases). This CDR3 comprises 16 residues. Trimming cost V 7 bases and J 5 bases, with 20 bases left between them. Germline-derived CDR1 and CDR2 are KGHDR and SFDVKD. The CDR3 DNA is TGTGCCACCAGATCCACGCCCGGACAGCGAGACAATGAGCAGTTCTTC. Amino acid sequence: CATRSTPGQRDNEQFF.

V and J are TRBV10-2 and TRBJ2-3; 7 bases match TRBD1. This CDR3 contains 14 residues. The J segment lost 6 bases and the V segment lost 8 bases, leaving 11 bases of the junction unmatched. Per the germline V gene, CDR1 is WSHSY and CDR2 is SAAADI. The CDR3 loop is CASSEGAEWDTQYF. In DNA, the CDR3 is TGCGCCAGCTCTGAGGGGGCGGAGTGGGATACGCAGTATTTT.

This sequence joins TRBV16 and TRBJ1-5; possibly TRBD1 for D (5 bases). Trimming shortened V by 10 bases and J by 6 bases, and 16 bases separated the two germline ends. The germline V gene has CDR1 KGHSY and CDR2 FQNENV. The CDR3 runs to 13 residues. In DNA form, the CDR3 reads TGTGCCACCGCACTGGGGGGGGGTCAGCCCCAGCATTTT. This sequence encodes CATALGGGQPQHF.

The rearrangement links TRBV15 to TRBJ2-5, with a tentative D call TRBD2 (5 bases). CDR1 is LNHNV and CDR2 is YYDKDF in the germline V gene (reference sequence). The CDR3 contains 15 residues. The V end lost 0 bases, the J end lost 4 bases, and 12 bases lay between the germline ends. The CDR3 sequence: CATSRDPGSGETQYF. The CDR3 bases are TGTGCCACCAGCAGAGATCCGGGATCTGGAGAGACCCAGTACTTC.

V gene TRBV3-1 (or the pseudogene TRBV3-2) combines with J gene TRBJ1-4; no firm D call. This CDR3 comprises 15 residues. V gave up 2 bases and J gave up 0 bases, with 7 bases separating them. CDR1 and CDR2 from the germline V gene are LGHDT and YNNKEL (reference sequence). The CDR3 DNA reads TGTGCCAGCAGCCAATTGTGGCCAACTAATGAAAAACTGTTTTTT. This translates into CASSQLWPTNEKLFF.

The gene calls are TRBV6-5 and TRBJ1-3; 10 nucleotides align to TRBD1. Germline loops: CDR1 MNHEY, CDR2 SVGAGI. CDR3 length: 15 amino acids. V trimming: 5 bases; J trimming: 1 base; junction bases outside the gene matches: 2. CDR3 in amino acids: CASSLDRGSGNTIYF. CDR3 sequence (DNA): TGTGCCAGCAGTCTGGACAGGGGGTCTGGAAACACCATATATTTT.

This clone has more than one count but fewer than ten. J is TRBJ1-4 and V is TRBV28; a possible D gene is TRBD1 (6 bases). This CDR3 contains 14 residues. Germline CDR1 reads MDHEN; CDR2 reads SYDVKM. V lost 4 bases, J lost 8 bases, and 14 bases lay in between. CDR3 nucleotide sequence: TGTGCCAGCAGTTCGGACAGAAGCCGGGAAAAACTGTTTTTT. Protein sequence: CASSSDRSREKLFF.

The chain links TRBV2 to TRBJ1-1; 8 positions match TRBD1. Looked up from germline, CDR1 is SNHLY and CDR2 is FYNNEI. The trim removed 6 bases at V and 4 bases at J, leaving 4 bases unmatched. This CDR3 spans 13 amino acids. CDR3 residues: CASRRQGFTEAFF. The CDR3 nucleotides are TGTGCCAGCAGAAGACAGGGGTTCACTGAAGCTTTCTTT. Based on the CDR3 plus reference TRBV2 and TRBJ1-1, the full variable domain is EPEVTQTPSHQVTQMGQEVILRCVPISNHLYFYWYRQILGQKVEFLVSFYNNEISEKSEIFDDQFSVERPDGSNFTLKIRSTKLEDSAMYFCASRRQGFTEAFFGQGTRLTVV.

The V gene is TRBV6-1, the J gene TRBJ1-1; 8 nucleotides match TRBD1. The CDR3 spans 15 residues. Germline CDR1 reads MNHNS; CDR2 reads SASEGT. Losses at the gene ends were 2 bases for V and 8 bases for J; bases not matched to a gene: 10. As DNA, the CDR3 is TGTGCCAGCAGTGAATGGACCAGGGGGCGAGGGGAAGCTTTCTTT. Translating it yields CASSEWTRGRGEAFF.

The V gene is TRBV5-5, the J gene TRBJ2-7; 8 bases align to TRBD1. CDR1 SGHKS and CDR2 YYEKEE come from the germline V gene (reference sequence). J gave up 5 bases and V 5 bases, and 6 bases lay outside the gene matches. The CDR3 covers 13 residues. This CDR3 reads CASRPSTGDEQYF. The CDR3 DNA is TGTGCCAGCAGGCCATCGACAGGGGACGAGCAGTACTTC.

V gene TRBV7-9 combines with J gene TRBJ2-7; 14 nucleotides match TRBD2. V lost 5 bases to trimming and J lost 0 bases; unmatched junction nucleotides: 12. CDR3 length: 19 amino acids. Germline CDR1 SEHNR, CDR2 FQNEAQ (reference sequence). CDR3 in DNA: TGTGCCAGCAGCCAATCAGGGACTAGCGGGGGCCCTAGCTCCTACGAGCAGTACTTC. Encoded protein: CASSQSGTSGGPSSYEQYF.

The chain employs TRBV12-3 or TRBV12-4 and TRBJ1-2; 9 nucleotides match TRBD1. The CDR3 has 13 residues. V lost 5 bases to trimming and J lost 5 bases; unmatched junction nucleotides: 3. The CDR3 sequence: CASSETGGYGYTF. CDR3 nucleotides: TGTGCCAGCAGTGAGACAGGGGGATATGGCTACACCTTC.

CDR3 sequence: CASSNNRDFGNTIYF. In nucleotides, the CDR3 is TGTGCCAGCAGCAATAACCGGGACTTTGGAAACACCATATATTTT. The chain joins TRBV9 to TRBJ1-3; a possible D gene is TRBD1 (5 bases). CDR3 length: 15 amino acids. Germline lookup yields CDR1 SGDLS and CDR2 YYNGEE. V lost 4 bases and J lost 3, with 14 bases in between. The whole variable domain, remainder taken from reference TRBV9 and TRBJ1-3, is DSGVTQTPKHLITATGQRVTLRCSPRSGDLSVYWYQQSLDQGLQFLIQYYNGEERAKGNILERFSAQQFPDLHSELNLSSLELGDSALYFCASSNNRDFGNTIYFGEGSWLTVV.

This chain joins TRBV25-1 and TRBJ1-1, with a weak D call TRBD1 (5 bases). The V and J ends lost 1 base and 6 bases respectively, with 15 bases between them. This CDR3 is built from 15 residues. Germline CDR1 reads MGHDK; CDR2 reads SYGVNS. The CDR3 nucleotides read TGTGCCAGCAGTGAATCGGGCAGGGATGTCCCTGAAGCTTTCTTT. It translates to CASSESGRDVPEAFF.

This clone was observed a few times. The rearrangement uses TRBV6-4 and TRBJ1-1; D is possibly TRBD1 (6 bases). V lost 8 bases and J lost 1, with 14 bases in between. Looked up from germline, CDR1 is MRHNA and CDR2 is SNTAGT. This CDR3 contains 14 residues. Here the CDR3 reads CASSPGQPNTEAFF. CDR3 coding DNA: TGTGCCAGCTCGCCTGGACAGCCGAACACTGAAGCTTTCTTT.

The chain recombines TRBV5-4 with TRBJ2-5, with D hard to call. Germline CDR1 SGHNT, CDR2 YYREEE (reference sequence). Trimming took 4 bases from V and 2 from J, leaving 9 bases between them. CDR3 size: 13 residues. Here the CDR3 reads CASSPRAQETQYF. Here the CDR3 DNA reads TGTGCCAGCAGCCCACGTGCGCAAGAGACCCAGTACTTC.

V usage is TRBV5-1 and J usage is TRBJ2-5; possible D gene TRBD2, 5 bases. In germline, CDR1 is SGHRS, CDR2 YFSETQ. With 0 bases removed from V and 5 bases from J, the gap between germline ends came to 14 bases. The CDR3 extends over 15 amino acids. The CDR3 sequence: CASSLDGGPWETQYF. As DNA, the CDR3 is TGCGCCAGCAGCTTGGATGGAGGCCCGTGGGAGACCCAGTACTTC.

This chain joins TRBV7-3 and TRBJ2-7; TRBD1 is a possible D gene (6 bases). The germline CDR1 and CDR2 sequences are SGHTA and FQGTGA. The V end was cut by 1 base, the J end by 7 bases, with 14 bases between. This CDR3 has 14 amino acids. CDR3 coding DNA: TGTGCCAGCAGCTTAATGTGGGACAACAATGAGCAGTACTTC. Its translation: CASSLMWDNNEQYF.

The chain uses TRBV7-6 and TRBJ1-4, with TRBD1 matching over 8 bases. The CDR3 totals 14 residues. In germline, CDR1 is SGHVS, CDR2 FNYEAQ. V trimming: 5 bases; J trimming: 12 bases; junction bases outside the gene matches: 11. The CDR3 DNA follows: TGTGCCAGCAGCCTCAAACAGGGGGGTAATGAACTGTTTTTT. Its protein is CASSLKQGGNELFF.

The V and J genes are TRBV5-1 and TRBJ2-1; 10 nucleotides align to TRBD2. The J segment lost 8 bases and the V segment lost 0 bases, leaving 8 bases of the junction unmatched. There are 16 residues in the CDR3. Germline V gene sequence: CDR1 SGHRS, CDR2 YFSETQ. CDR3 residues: CASSLGGASGGYEQFF. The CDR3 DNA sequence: TGCGCCAGCAGCTTGGGTGGAGCTAGCGGGGGTTATGAGCAGTTCTTC.